This paragraph covers one T cell receptor (beta chain) sequence. Its antigen is as yet unknown. Other DNA sequences from this sample encode an identical CDR3 as well. Of the isolated RNA, all was reverse transcribed, and so the sequenced material was expressed TCRB transcripts. Sequencing of naive, central memory and regulatory T cell samples gave an average of approximately 3.3 million reads. Here immunoSEQ multiplex PCR was the method, and the copy in TCRdb shows in-frame clones only, minus some. The sample comprises 600,000 to 750,000 clones, 9.5% to 15% of which are singletons, and roughly 0.12% rests with the top ten. Germline lookup yields CDR1 LGHNA and CDR2 YSLEER. The CDR3 extends over 14 amino acids. Trimming removed 1 base from V and 0 bases from J, with 5 bases in between. The authors sorted CD4+ naive, central memory, regulatory and stem cell-like memory cells via CD45RO/CCR7/CD25/CD127/CD95/CD27.

This specimen comes from a study of beta chain features in type 1 diabetes. Notes on the study in general: The study notes PCR might favor shorter templates equally in patients and controls. VDJ junctions sequenced from type 1 diabetes patients showed fewer insertions and more deletions. A moderate, significant TCRB CDR3 shortening appeared in type 1 diabetes across four CD4+ subsets.

The rearrangement joins TRBV4-3 to TRBJ2-3, with D hard to call. This receptor was obtained from a man aged 25 to 40 with type 1 diabetes. Sequenced input: naive CD4+ T cells from blood. In nucleotides, the CDR3 is TGCGCCAGCAGCCAAGGTGTCAGCACAGATACGCAGTATTTT. Translating it yields CASSQGVSTDTQYF.